The 17 T cell receptor beta chains below all came from one sample that was sequenced in a study of CD8+ T cells in alopecia areata. As the sequencing template, cDNA was produced by extracting RNA and reverse transcribing it. Data came from immunoSEQ multiplex PCR; TCRdb stores just in-frame clones and leaves some out. The repertoire holds fewer than 150,000 clones, with around 54% as singletons. As to treatment: oral pan-JAK inhibitor, 5-10 mg twice daily. Specimen: CD4+ T cells sorted from blood, collected at week 24, from a patient treated with tofacitinib. The receptors were sampled from a human donor with alopecia areata.

The chain has TRBV6-5 and TRBJ2-7; D uncertain. Trimming removed 0 bases from V and 4 bases from J, with 7 bases in between. The germline CDR1 and CDR2 sequences are MNHEY and SVGAGI. The CDR3 is 13 amino acids. The CDR3 coding sequence is TGTGCCAGCAGTTACTCGACCTCATACGAGCAGTACTTC. The encoded protein is CASSYSTSYEQYF.

This clone came up a few times. The chain employs TRBV5-1 and TRBJ2-5; 7 bases fit TRBD1. Germline V gene sequence: CDR1 SGHRS, CDR2 YFSETQ. The V segment lost 4 bases and the J segment 3 bases; nucleotides outside the gene matches: 6. The CDR3 sequence is 14 residues long. CDR3 nucleotide sequence: TGCGCCAGCAGCGTGGGACAGACAAAAGAGACCCAGTACTTC. Encoded protein: CASSVGQTKETQYF.

The chain links TRBV29-1 to TRBJ2-1; D uncertain. CDR1 is SQVTM, CDR2 ANQGSEA, per germline. V lost 6 bases to trimming and J lost 6 bases, with 18 bases between them. This CDR3 region has 14 residues. The CDR3, as DNA: TGCAGCGTCACCCCGGGTGCCCGTCTCAATGAGCAGTTCTTC. Amino acid sequence: CSVTPGARLNEQFF.

The chain has TRBV6-5 and TRBJ2-3, with TRBD2 matching 9 bases. Unmatched junction bases numbered 4, after V lost 2 bases and J lost 4 bases. The CDR3 is 15 residues long. Germline V gene data show CDR1 as MNHEY and CDR2 as SVGAGI. CDR3 DNA: TGTGCCAGCAGTTACCGCGGGGGGGCCGCAGATACGCAGTATTTT. Translation gives CASSYRGGAADTQYF.

V is TRBV2 and J is TRBJ2-7, with D unclear. Looked up from germline, CDR1 is SNHLY and CDR2 is FYNNEI. Trimming took 3 bases from V and 11 from J, leaving 11 bases between them. CDR3 length: 11 residues. The CDR3 nucleotides read TGTGCCAGCAGTGATTGGTCTAGGGAGTACTTC. Translating gives CASSDWSREYF.

The chain joins TRBV7-9 to TRBJ2-1; TRBD1 is a possible D gene (5 bases). V lost 11 bases, J lost 9 bases, and 23 bases lay in between. CDR1 SEHNR and CDR2 FQNEAQ come from the germline V gene (reference sequence). The CDR3 extends over 14 amino acids. CDR3 sequence (DNA): TGTGCCGGATCTACAGGTAAGAAGATCAGTGAGCAGTTCTTC. Protein product: CAGSTGKKISEQFF.

In this sample, this clone turned up a few times. The rearrangement joins TRBV5-4 to TRBJ2-1, with D unresolved. V was shortened by 0 bases and J by 13 bases, with 14 bases between the two germline ends. Germline lookup yields CDR1 SGHNT and CDR2 YYREEE (reference sequence). This CDR3 is 13 amino acids long. CDR3 DNA sequence: TGTGCCAGCAGCTTGGTTTTTACCGAAAAACAGTTCTTC. Residues: CASSLVFTEKQFF.

The DNA for the CDR3 is TGTGCCAGCAAGATTTCAGGGAATCCCCAGCATTTT. It specifies CASKISGNPQHF. The V and J genes are TRBV2 and TRBJ1-5, with D maybe TRBD1 (5 bases). V gave up 7 bases and J gave up 10 bases, with 14 bases separating them. Germline CDR1 and CDR2: SNHLY and FYNNEI. The CDR3 totals 12 residues.

V is TRBV18 and J is TRBJ2-7, with 9 bases that match TRBD2. V was pared by 3 bases and J by 5 bases, with 11 bases of the junction left unmatched. The CDR3 runs 16 residues. From germline, CDR1 is KGHSH and CDR2 LQKENI. CDR3 sequence: CASSPHPPGTSNEQYF. CDR3 nucleotide sequence: TGTGCCAGCTCACCCCACCCTCCCGGGACTAGCAACGAGCAGTACTTC.

The CDR3 here is CASTASGRHGYTF. CDR3 DNA: TGTGCCAGCACCGCCTCCGGGAGGCATGGCTACACCTTC. The rearrangement uses TRBV7-9 and TRBJ1-2; D uncertain. This CDR3 contains 13 residues. The germline V gene encodes CDR1 SEHNR and CDR2 FQNEAQ (reference sequence). Between the trimmed V and J ends, which lost 7 bases and 6 bases, there was a span of 15 bases. Filled out from reference TRBV7-9 and TRBJ1-2, the complete variable domain reads DTGVSQNPRHKITKRGQNVTFRCDPISEHNRLYWYRQTLGQGPEFLTYFQNEAQLEKSRLLSDRFSAERPKGSFSTLEIQRTEQGDSAMYLCASTASGRHGYTFGSGTRLTVV.

The chain uses TRBV7-2 and TRBJ2-2; weak D call: TRBD1 (5 bases). The CDR3 consists of 19 residues. The V end lost 2 bases, the J end lost 1 base, and 20 bases lay between the germline ends. Germline CDR1 and CDR2: SGHTA and FQGNSA. DNA of the CDR3: TGTGCCAGCAGCTTAATTCGAGCGTCAGGGCGATTGAACACCGGGGAGCTGTTTTTT. Protein product: CASSLIRASGRLNTGELFF.

This chain joins TRBV27 and TRBJ2-1, with 8 bases aligning to TRBD1. J lost 5 bases, V lost 6 bases, and 3 bases had no gene match. The V gene's germline CDR1 is MNHEY and CDR2 SMNVEV (reference sequence). CDR3 length: 13 amino acids. This chain's CDR3 is CASRPTGDNEQFF. As DNA, the CDR3 is TGTGCCAGCAGACCGACAGGGGACAATGAGCAGTTCTTC.

The chain combines TRBV2 with TRBJ2-1, with 9 nucleotides matching TRBD2. Trimming removed 6 bases from V and 4 bases from J; junction bases left unmatched: 7. This CDR3 has 15 residues. Germline CDR1 and CDR2: SNHLY and FYNNEI. The CDR3 region is CASRTAGGQYNEQFF. For the CDR3, the DNA is TGTGCCAGCAGGACCGCGGGGGGGCAATACAATGAGCAGTTCTTC.

The chain employs TRBV15 and TRBJ1-5, with 7 bases that match TRBD1. V shed 0 bases, J shed 9 bases, and the junction held 17 bases outside the gene matches. The CDR3 has 18 amino acids. Germline loops: CDR1 LNHNV, CDR2 YYDKDF (reference sequence). The CDR3 sequence is CATSRDTGTRDSRWPQHF. CDR3 nucleotide sequence: TGTGCCACCAGCAGAGATACGGGGACCCGGGACAGCCGGTGGCCCCAGCATTTT.

This clone was seen a few times. The V gene is TRBV2, the J gene TRBJ1-2, with TRBD1 matching 7 bases. Germline CDR1 and CDR2: SNHLY and FYNNEI. J gave up 5 bases and V 5 bases, and 5 bases lay outside the gene matches. The CDR3 is 13 residues long. CDR3 amino acids: CASSRGQRYGYTF. DNA of the CDR3: TGTGCCAGCAGTCGGGGACAGAGATATGGCTACACCTTC.

This chain uses TRBV15 with TRBJ2-7; D gene uncertain. The germline CDR1 and CDR2 sequences are LNHNV and YYDKDF (reference sequence). This CDR3 is 16 amino acids long. Trimming took 0 bases from V and 0 from J, leaving 12 bases between them. This CDR3 reads CATSRDGSSYSYEQYF. In DNA form, the CDR3 reads TGTGCCACCAGCAGAGATGGCAGCTCCTACTCCTACGAGCAGTACTTC.

V and J are TRBV29-1 and TRBJ2-3; a weak D match, TRBD2 (5 bases). The CDR3 is made up of 11 amino acids. V lost 7 bases and J 6 bases, leaving 11 bases between the germline ends. Germline V CDR1 and CDR2: SQVTM, ANQGSEA. This CDR3 is CSEDSGDTQYF. CDR3 DNA: TGCAGCGAGGATTCGGGGGATACGCAGTATTTT.